This TCR beta chain was retrieved from a study of cytomegalovirus exposure and HLA in healthy donors (TCRdb year 2017). Study-level background: An earlier analysis of approximately 640 of the donors reported about 250 Gb of sequence data and roughly 100 million unique TCR beta sequences from about 200 million T cells. Approximately 300 gigabases of sequencing data and approximately 80 million unique TCR sequences were included in an early release covering about 600 HLA-typed donors. Among the roughly 410 genotyped donors, about 83% belonged to the genetic ancestry cluster associated with self-reported Caucasian donors. The study aimed to test whether cataloging public T cell receptors could reveal signatures of past pathogen exposure. Using immunosequencing, the study profiled T cell repertoires from approximately 700 subjects and related those repertoires to cytomegalovirus serostatus. Along with the approximately 670-subject first cohort, a separate validation cohort of over 90 different subjects was used. The study combined high-throughput TCR immunosequencing, statistical association of individual TCRs with disease status, and machine learning to predict cytomegalovirus infection status. In a later analysis, previously published TCR beta repertoires from about 670 donors were re-analyzed and high-resolution HLA genotyping was added so that TCR occurrence patterns could be studied. Rather than drawing on any new phenotypic data, the later analysis identified candidate immune exposures from TCR beta sequences and the way those sequences occurred across donors. In an earlier analysis of several hundred of the donors, high-throughput TCR beta sequencing was used to judge whether each TCR beta V gene segment behaved as functional or pseudogenic. Alongside the repertoire data, information on donor age, sex, ethnicity and CMV serostatus was compiled. In a later genetic analysis, genome-wide SNP genotypes for about three fifths of the 666 donors were used, and that subset was treated as a discovery cohort. All discovery cohort repertoires had been generated on a single sequencing platform. Both class I and class II loci were covered by HLA typing, at four-digit resolution. Typing coverage differed by locus: A, B, C, DRB1 and DQB1 were typed in about 620-630 donors, DQA1 in about 500, DPA1 in some 600, and DPB1 in 450 to 490. Roughly five DR-DQ haplotypes were handled as single units for association and clustering, since linkage in the cohort was strong. Across approximately 420 genotyped donors of the cohort, an average of about 250,000 unique TCR beta nucleotide sequences per donor were sequenced, and approximately 19% of those sequences were non-productive. Study-wide conclusions, independent of this receptor: A later analysis found that HLA-associated TCR beta chains were more clonally expanded and had lower generation probabilities than equally common non-associated chains. A later analysis found that most CMV-associated TCR beta chains appeared HLA-restricted, with HLA associations seemingly driven largely by CMV exposure. The sequencing pipeline was judged likely to have produced a cluster of highly shared sequence variants as a technical artifact. In a later analysis, the rate of TCR association differed among HLA loci, with DRB1 alleles having the most associated TCRs and HLA-C alleles having the fewest. This cohort had only TCR beta chains sequenced, and the lack of alpha or paired-chain data limited which features could be detected. The study listed approximately 160 TCR beta chains as associated with cytomegalovirus. The authors suggested that the approach could potentially be generalized to other disease states and immunological phenotypes. A later analysis reported that several top co-occurrence clusters appeared linked to parvovirus B19, influenza, CMV and Epstein-Barr virus. Presence/absence analyses assumed roughly uniform sequencing depth across donors, an assumption that may not hold. An association between a missense DCLRE1C variant and V-gene and J-gene trimming of TCR beta chains was found in a later genetic analysis and replicated in an independent cohort. An earlier analysis of approximately 590 of the donors showed that most TCR beta V segments appeared in productive rearrangements either about 90% or about 30% of the time, which broadly matched IMGT annotations. Most TCR sequences were seen in very few donors, while some public TCRs were found in many individuals. CMV serostatus was the only immune exposure information available for the cohort. A further reported finding was that TCR beta sequences accurately predicted the HLA-A and HLA-B alleles for most subjects in the first cohort. Because counts were too low, 15 or so rarely observed V segments, including chromosome 9 orphons, were excluded from the earlier analysis of several hundred of the donors. Cytomegalovirus status was reported to be diagnosed by the classifier with high specificity and sensitivity in both the original and validation cohorts. Assigning TCR associations to individual alleles was difficult when HLA alleles, especially DR and DQ, strongly co-occurred. At a false discovery rate of 0.05, a later analysis linked about 16,000 TCR beta sequences to specific HLA alleles. Linkage disequilibrium might explain the correlated functional status among segregating V segments, but an unknown experimental factor could not be excluded. Because the 87-base-pair reads could not distinguish some IMGT-functional V segments, including TRBV6-2 and TRBV6-3, those segments were excluded. Because HLA typing was missing for some donors at each locus, association tests included only the typed subset. In vitro tests confirmed that three of the cytomegalovirus-associated TCR beta chains recognize cytomegalovirus antigens. In a later genetic analysis, fewer N-insertions in productive TCRs were reported among donors in an Asian-associated ancestry cluster than the roughly 700-donor mean.

CDR1 and CDR2 (SGDLS, YYNGEE) derive from the germline V gene. V and J are trimmed by 4 bases and 5 bases, and the gene matches miss 9 bases of the junction. The CDR3 numbers 15 residues from cysteine through phenylalanine. Of all the DNA, just the CDR3 is kept, 45 bases in frame from base 1. About this clone: Its antigen target is currently unknown. The record has no base qualities; no much larger clone is one base away.

In total, approximately 690 healthy bone marrow donors made up the cohort. Cohort members were all nominally healthy when sampled, although unrecorded immune exposures were likely present. The donor tested CMV seronegative, placing the donor among the 300 to 450 seronegative members of the cohort. Every donor gave a peripheral blood sample, and the peripheral blood mononuclear cells from that sample were used for TCR beta sequencing. Genomic DNA extraction from the blood cell samples was performed with the Qiagen DNeasy Blood Extraction Kit. The library was prepared using the immunoSEQ multiplex PCR assay. For the multiplex PCR, a mixture combining 60 forward primers for TCR Vbeta segments and 13 reverse primers for TCR Jbeta segments was used. The CDR3 region of rearranged TCR beta genes was amplified from genomic DNA with a multiplex PCR assay. The Illumina HiSeq System was used to sequence the amplified TCR beta libraries as 87-base-pair reads. In the paper's pipeline: A later analysis counted around 72 million unique TCR beta chains across the 666 repertoires, and about 10 million of these chains were shared by at least two donors. To remove PCR and sequencing errors, raw reads were error-corrected and collapsed into unique sequences using a nearest-neighbor algorithm that merged closely related sequences. Alignment of CDR3 sequences to IMGT reference sequences was used to assign V, D and J gene segments. For a sequence to be retained, a match of at least six nucleotides to both a V gene segment and a J gene segment was required. Rearrangements were called productive when the CDR3 lacked stop codons and stayed in frame with V and J; all others were non-productive. CDR3 was defined by IMGT convention, running from the second conserved V-encoded cysteine to the conserved J-encoded phenylalanine. The earlier analysis of 550 to 650 of the donors excluded any sequence lacking an unambiguous match to a single V gene segment. An earlier analysis of a few hundred of the donors classified V segments as functional when productive rearrangements were above 56.7% and as segregating when the standard deviation between donors was above 5%. A statistical classification framework was built for diagnosing cytomegalovirus status from the catalog of TCR beta chain sequences. In a later analysis, TCR nucleotide sequences were compared against IMGT/GENE-DB human TR gene sequences so that V and J genes could be assigned. The TCRdist pipeline was used in a later analysis to assign CDR3 sequences and most-parsimonious VDJ recombination scenarios. In a later analysis, each TCR beta chain was defined by its CDR3 amino acid sequence together with its V-gene family, and reads lacking a unique V-gene family were excluded. A later analysis removed 592 highly shared, low-generation-probability nucleotide sequences to deal with suspected cross-contamination and a sequencing artifact. In a later analysis, a clonal expansion index was calculated for each public chain from normalized within-repertoire ranks of inferred template counts. A later analysis computed generation probabilities with a VDJ recombination model fitted to out-of-frame rearrangements, and checked the results against IGoR. In a later analysis, hypergeometric tests were used to score TCR-TCR, TCR-HLA and TCR-CMV co-occurrence, with a repertoire-size bias correction applied to TCR pairs. A later analysis estimated false discovery rates by permuting HLA or CMV assignments 20 times. In a later analysis, co-occurring TCRs were grouped with DBSCAN, and TCRdist sequence similarity was added when clustering was performed within HLA-allele-positive subsets. Co-occurrence clustering excluded repertoires with fewer than 30,000 or more than 120,000 public chains, plus five with anomalous nucleotide sharing. TCRdb mirrors the immuneACCESS table, restricted to in-frame sequences. Some clones are absent from its copies; in checked studies, under half trace to an unresolved V gene, and the reason for the others is unknown. V, J and clone size derive from that table, while D and trimming were established from the DNA sequence. The sample contains about 200,000 clones, 60% to 85% of them found a single time. The ten top clones hold around 15% of the sample.

The sample consisted of PBMCs. The source of this sequence is a man aged 40-49 years in good health and CMV-seronegative. This chain is built from TRBV9 and TRBJ2-7; 10 central nucleotides agree with TRBD1. At the DNA level, the sequence is TGTGCCAGCAGCAAAGGACAGGGGGGTATGAACGAGCAGTACTTC. It translates to CASSKGQGGMNEQYF.